The T cell receptor (beta chain) under discussion was sequenced for a study of blood T cell repertoires in COVID-19. Original handling: Using reference gene primer amplification, nucleated cell counts were estimated. Clones were sequenced by immunoSEQ multiplex PCR, and TCRdb holds only the in-frame ones, with some missing. The DNA was the basis for D and trimming; V, J and clone size are from that table. Of roughly 120,000 clones listed, about 83% were seen once; the top ten hold about 5.4%. The origin of this receptor is a human donor in a cohort sampled during active COVID-19. The sample was peripheral blood.

The CDR3 here is CASSEVRLSTDTQYF. The CDR3 region has the DNA TGTGCCAGCAGTGAAGTCCGACTAAGCACAGATACGCAGTATTTT. The chain carries TRBV6-1 and TRBJ2-3; D is perhaps TRBD2 (5 bases). The V end was cut by 1 base, the J end by 0 bases, with 8 bases between. Germline V gives CDR1 MNHNS, CDR2 SASEGT. This CDR3 region has 15 residues.